This passage covers 26 T cell receptor beta chains from one sample sequenced in a study of OX40 agonist ivuxolimab in advanced cancers. The protocol was immunoSEQ multiplex PCR, while the TCRdb copy is restricted to in-frame clones and leaves out a portion. The data hold around 35,000 clones, with just under 80% observed a single time. Material: CD4+ or CD8+ T cells sorted from blood, obtained in a trial of the OX40 agonist ivuxolimab. These receptors came from an adult with an advanced solid tumor such as melanoma, head and neck, liver or kidney cancer.

The gene calls are TRBV5-1 and TRBJ2-1; D possibly corresponds to TRBD2 (6 bases). This CDR3 contains 14 residues. V dropped 2 bases and J dropped 5 bases, with 11 bases sitting between them. CDR1 and CDR2 from the germline V gene are SGHRS and YFSETQ. The CDR3 nucleotides read TGCGCCAGCAGCTTAGCGGGTCCGGACAATGAGCAGTTCTTC. Its translation is CASSLAGPDNEQFF.

V gene TRBV28 combines with J gene TRBJ1-5, with D possibly TRBD1 on 5 matching bases. There are 14 residues in the CDR3. The V end lost 2 bases, the J end lost 0 bases, and 5 bases lay between the germline ends. Per the germline V gene, CDR1 is MDHEN and CDR2 is SYDVKM. CDR3 sequence: CASSLGTSNQPQHF. As DNA, the CDR3 is TGTGCCAGCAGTTTAGGGACTAGCAATCAGCCCCAGCATTTT.

The chain recombines TRBV15 with TRBJ2-4; 8 nucleotides line up with TRBD1. V was clipped by 8 bases and J by 9 bases; unmatched bases: 6. The length of the CDR3 is 12 residues. Germline values: CDR1 LNHNV, CDR2 YYDKDF (reference sequence). CDR3 residues: CATSTGVGIQYF. Written as DNA, the CDR3 is TGTGCCACCTCGACAGGGGTGGGCATTCAGTACTTC. Complete variable domain (other parts from reference TRBV15 and TRBJ2-4): DAMVIQNPRYQVTQFGKPVTLSCSQTLNHNVMYWYQQKSSQAPKLLFHYYDKDFNNEADTPDNFQSRRPNTSFCFLDIRSPGLGDTAMYLCATSTGVGIQYFGAGTRLSVL.

The genes are TRBV4-1 and TRBJ2-7, with 8 bases lining up with TRBD1. Germline V gives CDR1 MGHRA, CDR2 YSYEKL. This CDR3 comprises 15 residues. Germline trimming cut 1 base from V and 0 bases from J; bases unmatched to any gene: 2. The CDR3 DNA is TGCGCCAGCAGCCAAGGGACAGGGACCTCCTACGAGCAGTACTTC. Its translation: CASSQGTGTSYEQYF.

The rearrangement joins TRBV11-1 to TRBJ2-3; D is undetermined. V was trimmed by 5 bases and J by 3 bases, leaving 6 bases between them. Per germline, CDR1 SGHAT and CDR2 FQDESV (reference sequence). The CDR3 has 12 residues. CDR3 nucleotide sequence: TGTGCCAGCAGCCCCTTTACAGATACGCAGTATTTT. This encodes CASSPFTDTQYF.

The chain carries TRBV7-8 and TRBJ2-1, with no clear D. This CDR3 has 15 amino acids. Germline V gene lookup returns CDR1 SGHVS and CDR2 FQNEAQ. Trimming removed 5 bases from V and 0 bases from J, with 11 bases in between. In DNA form, the CDR3 reads TGTGCCAGCAGCCCCCGGTCGAGCTCCTACAATGAGCAGTTCTTC. It specifies CASSPRSSSYNEQFF.

The rearrangement links TRBV5-8 to TRBJ2-7, with 8 bases matching TRBD2. With V trimmed by 3 bases and J by 5 bases, 7 bases remained unmatched. CDR3 length: 14 amino acids. Per germline, CDR1 SGHTS and CDR2 YDEGEE. In DNA, the CDR3 is TGTGCCAGCAGCTGGGGACTAGGAAGCGACGAGCAGTACTTC. This gives the protein CASSWGLGSDEQYF.

V gene TRBV2 combines with J gene TRBJ2-1, with 13 nucleotides matching TRBD2. The CDR3 loop spans 18 amino acids. Germline CDR1 and CDR2: SNHLY and FYNNEI. V lost 1 base to trimming and J lost 7 bases; unmatched junction nucleotides: 10. CDR3: CASSEGTSGRGPGNEQFF. The CDR3 DNA sequence: TGTGCCAGCAGTGAAGGGACTAGCGGGAGAGGTCCGGGAAATGAGCAGTTCTTC. The whole variable domain, filled in from reference TRBV2 and TRBJ2-1, reads EPEVTQTPSHQVTQMGQEVILRCVPISNHLYFYWYRQILGQKVEFLVSFYNNEISEKSEIFDDQFSVERPDGSNFTLKIRSTKLEDSAMYFCASSEGTSGRGPGNEQFFGPGTRLTVL.

J is TRBJ2-1 and V is TRBV7-6, with 7 bases aligning to TRBD1. J lost 5 bases, V lost 5 bases, and 6 bases had no gene match. This CDR3 comprises 14 residues. Germline V gene data show CDR1 as SGHVS and CDR2 as FNYEAQ. CDR3 sequence reads: CASSGNRGNNEQFF. The CDR3 DNA follows: TGTGCCAGCAGCGGGAACAGGGGAAACAATGAGCAGTTCTTC.

This sequence joins TRBV19 and TRBJ1-1; D may be TRBD1 (6 bases). V lost 7 bases and J 1 base, leaving 16 bases between the germline ends. Germline V gives CDR1 LNHDA, CDR2 SQIVND (reference sequence). The CDR3 spans 15 residues. This CDR3 is CASKGDGRANTEAFF. Written as DNA, the CDR3 is TGTGCCAGTAAGGGGGACGGTAGAGCGAACACTGAAGCTTTCTTT. The entire variable domain, with the rest obtained from reference TRBV19 and TRBJ1-1, is as follows: DGGITQSPKYLFRKEGQNVTLSCEQNLNHDAMYWYRQDPGQGLRLIYYSQIVNDFQKGDIAEGYSVSREKKESFPLTVTSAQKNPTAFYLCASKGDGRANTEAFFGQGTRLTVV.

This clone came up a few times. The V gene is TRBV5-1, the J gene TRBJ1-4; the D is unclear. Germline CDR1 is SGHRS and CDR2 is YFSETQ. Trimming pared 7 bases from V and 2 bases from J, leaving 12 bases between. The CDR3 is 14 residues long. The CDR3 DNA is TGCGCCAGCGCCACGGGTTCCACTAATGAAAAACTGTTTTTT. It specifies CASATGSTNEKLFF. The full variable domain, completed using reference TRBV5-1 and TRBJ1-4, is KAGVTQTPRYLIKTRGQQVTLSCSPISGHRSVSWYQQTPGQGLQFLFEYFSETQRNKGNFPGRFSGRQFSNSRSEMNVSTLELGDSALYLCASATGSTNEKLFFGSGTQLSVL.

The J gene is TRBJ2-1, the V gene TRBV5-6; a weak D match, TRBD2 (6 bases). Trimming took 5 bases from V and 8 from J, leaving 8 bases between them. The length of the CDR3 is 11 residues. Looked up from germline, CDR1 is SGHDT and CDR2 is YYEEEE. The CDR3 bases are TGTGCCAGCAGGTCGGGAGATGAGCAGTTCTTC. As protein: CASRSGDEQFF. Full variable domain (outside the CDR3, taken from reference TRBV5-6 and TRBJ2-1): DAGVTQSPTHLIKTRGQQVTLRCSPKSGHDTVSWYQQALGQGPQFIFQYYEEEERQRGNFPDRFSGHQFPNYSSELNVNALLLGDSALYLCASRSGDEQFFGPGTRLTVL.

V is TRBV5-3 and J is TRBJ2-7; D not certain. TRBV5-3 is flagged as an ORF with uncertain function. The CDR3 covers 16 residues. Trimming took 0 bases from V and 4 from J, leaving 17 bases between them. CDR3 DNA sequence: TGTGCCAGAAGCTTGGACGCGCCCACCTCGTATTACGAGCAGTACTTC. Its translation: CARSLDAPTSYYEQYF.

The V and J genes are TRBV6-6 and TRBJ2-1; the match to TRBD2 covers 7 bases. Unmatched junction bases numbered 13, after V lost 7 bases and J lost 10 bases. The CDR3 has 14 amino acids. Germline V lookup: CDR1 MNHNY, CDR2 SVGAGI (reference sequence). The CDR3 spells CASTRTGGSGEQFF. The CDR3 DNA follows: TGTGCCAGCACTAGGACCGGGGGGTCGGGGGAGCAGTTCTTC.

This clone was counted between two and nine times. The chain joins TRBV4-1 to TRBJ1-1, with TRBD1 matching over 7 bases. Germline loops: CDR1 MGHRA, CDR2 YSYEKL. J was trimmed by 1 base and V by 4 bases; bases with no gene match: 3. This CDR3 comprises 14 residues. The CDR3 nucleotides read TGCGCCAGCAGCCGCGGACAGGAGAACACTGAAGCTTTCTTT. Translation gives CASSRGQENTEAFF.

The chain links TRBV5-1 to TRBJ2-4, with a tentative D call TRBD2 (7 bases). The CDR3 spans 17 residues. CDR1 SGHRS and CDR2 YFSETQ come from the germline V gene. Between the trimmed V and J ends, which lost 0 bases and 1 base, there was a span of 14 bases. This CDR3 is CASSLGWGGDAKNIQYF. The DNA of the CDR3 is TGCGCCAGCAGCTTGGGATGGGGGGGCGACGCCAAAAACATTCAGTACTTC.

The DNA for the CDR3 is TGTGCCTGGAATCCGGGGGTGGGGTCGGCTGGCTACACCTTC. The encoded protein is CAWNPGVGSAGYTF. The chain joins TRBV30 to TRBJ1-2; D perhaps matches TRBD1 (5 bases). CDR1 GTSNPN and CDR2 SVGIG come from the germline V gene (reference sequence). The CDR3 contains 14 residues. V lost 4 bases, J lost 7 bases, and 19 bases lay in between.

This clone has only one observation. V is TRBV5-1 and J is TRBJ2-7; D not certain. Germline V gives CDR1 SGHRS, CDR2 YFSETQ. The CDR3 is made up of 13 amino acids. Trimming removed 5 bases at V and 3 bases at J, with 12 bases between. In DNA form, the CDR3 reads TGCGCCAGCAGTCAGTTCGACGGCTACGAGCAGTACTTC. It codes for CASSQFDGYEQYF.

The J gene is TRBJ1-1, the V gene TRBV6-1; D gene unclear. The V end lost 6 bases, the J end lost 6 bases, and 8 bases lay between the germline ends. The length of the CDR3 is 11 residues. CDR1 and CDR2 from the germline V gene are MNHNS and SASEGT. In nucleotides, the CDR3 is TGTGCCAGCAGCCCTATCGCTGAAGCTTTCTTT. Its protein product is CASSPIAEAFF.

The V call is TRBV4-1, the J call TRBJ2-6; D might be TRBD1 or TRBD2, each matching 6 bases. V was trimmed by 5 bases and J by 4 bases, leaving 18 bases between them. Germline V gene sequence: CDR1 MGHRA, CDR2 YSYEKL. This CDR3 is 17 amino acids long. CDR3 nucleotide sequence: TGCGCCAGCAGCTCCCCCCCGGGGGCGGAAGGGGCCAACGTCCTGACTTTC. This translates into CASSSPPGAEGANVLTF.

V usage is TRBV2 and J usage is TRBJ2-7, with TRBD1 matching 10 bases. CDR3 length: 15 residues. From germline, CDR1 is SNHLY and CDR2 FYNNEI. J gave up 5 bases and V 6 bases, and 10 bases lay outside the gene matches. The CDR3 is CASRLLGTGVDEQYF. CDR3 coding DNA: TGTGCCAGCAGACTTCTTGGGACAGGGGTCGACGAGCAGTACTTC.

This clone appeared a single time. This sequence joins TRBV5-4 and TRBJ2-3, with D perhaps TRBD2 (5 bases). Germline lookup yields CDR1 SGHNT and CDR2 YYREEE (reference sequence). CDR3 length: 12 residues. V shed 6 bases and J shed 5 bases, with 10 bases lying between them. The CDR3 bases are TGTGCCAGCACCCAACGGGGAGATACGCAGTATTTT. Its protein is CASTQRGDTQYF.

The V call is TRBV10-3, the J call TRBJ2-7; D is perhaps TRBD2 (7 bases). In germline, CDR1 is ENHRY, CDR2 SYGVKD. V lost 6 bases and J 6 bases, leaving 15 bases between the germline ends. The CDR3 has 13 residues. CDR3 DNA sequence: TGTGCCATCAGGGGCGGGGGCCTTGGCGAGCAGTACTTC. It is translated as CAIRGGGLGEQYF.

The chain recombines TRBV19 with TRBJ1-6; 8 bases agree with TRBD1. The CDR3 contains 16 residues. After removal of 5 bases from V and 0 bases from J, the junction contained 3 bases not matched to a gene. Germline V gene data show CDR1 as LNHDA and CDR2 as SQIVND (reference sequence). CDR3 bases: TGTGCCAGTAGTGCCACAGGGGGCTCCTATAATTCACCCCTCCACTTT. Its translation is CASSATGGSYNSPLHF.

The V and J genes are TRBV28 and TRBJ2-2; no definite D call. Germline V lookup: CDR1 MDHEN, CDR2 SYDVKM. Trimming stripped 5 bases from V and 4 bases from J, with 14 bases between. This CDR3 is 15 amino acids long. Here the CDR3 DNA reads TGTGCCAGCAGTCTAGGGTCTAGAGTCACCGGGGAGCTGTTTTTT. Translating it yields CASSLGSRVTGELFF.

This chain joins TRBV30 and TRBJ2-1, with no clear D. Looked up from germline, CDR1 is GTSNPN and CDR2 is SVGIG (reference sequence). The CDR3 length is 15 residues. V was trimmed by 2 bases and J by 0 bases, leaving 11 bases between them. The CDR3 sequence is CAWSTHSSSYNEQFF. DNA for the CDR3: TGTGCCTGGAGTACCCATTCCAGCTCCTACAATGAGCAGTTCTTC.